One sample yielded the 25 T cell receptor beta chains listed below, sequenced in a study of blood T cell repertoires in COVID-19. Using immunoSEQ multiplex PCR, the repertoire was profiled, and TCRdb retains in-frame clones only, with some absent. The sample carries about 77,000 clones, 80% recorded once. Sequenced sample: peripheral blood. All receptors come from a woman between 65 and 79 years old with acute or convalescent COVID-19.

The genes are TRBV5-8 and TRBJ2-4; D may be TRBD2 (6 bases). The CDR3 length is 14 residues. V lost 2 bases and J lost 8, with 14 bases in between. Germline V CDR1 and CDR2: SGHTS, YDEGEE. This CDR3 is CASSFSGREDIQYF. For the CDR3, the DNA is TGTGCCAGCAGCTTTTCGGGCAGGGAGGACATTCAGTACTTC.

The chain has TRBV9 and TRBJ2-7; weak D call: TRBD1 (5 bases). V lost 3 bases and J 3 bases, leaving 7 bases between the germline ends. The CDR3 spans 12 residues. Germline V CDR1 and CDR2: SGDLS, YYNGEE. CDR3 amino acids: CASSGGSYEQYF. CDR3 nucleotides: TGTGCCAGCAGCGGGGGCAGCTACGAGCAGTACTTC. Full variable domain (outside the CDR3, taken from reference TRBV9 and TRBJ2-7): DSGVTQTPKHLITATGQRVTLRCSPRSGDLSVYWYQQSLDQGLQFLIQYYNGEERAKGNILERFSAQQFPDLHSELNLSSLELGDSALYFCASSGGSYEQYFGPGTRLTVT.

This clone was recorded once. Here the CDR3 DNA reads TGTGCCAGCAGATCACAGGGGGCTAAAGAGACCCAGTACTTC. This translates into CASRSQGAKETQYF. The rearrangement joins TRBV7-2 to TRBJ2-5; 9 nucleotides align to TRBD1. J gave up 3 bases and V 6 bases, and 5 bases lay outside the gene matches. CDR1 and CDR2 (germline): SGHTA, FQGNSA. This CDR3 is 14 amino acids long.

Only one count was recorded for this clone. The gene calls are TRBV11-2 and TRBJ1-2; 12 bases fit TRBD1. Germline V CDR1 and CDR2: SGHAT, FQNNGV. The CDR3 has 16 residues. V gave up 4 bases and J gave up 5 bases; unmatched junction bases: 8. The CDR3 sequence: CASSWDRGQNLYGYTF. CDR3 nucleotide sequence: TGTGCCAGCAGCTGGGACAGGGGGCAAAATTTATATGGCTACACCTTC.

The J gene is TRBJ2-7, the V gene TRBV7-8; D is unclear. Germline CDR1 reads SGHVS; CDR2 reads FQNEAQ. This CDR3 comprises 12 residues. V lost 1 base and J 3 bases, leaving 4 bases between the germline ends. CDR3 sequence: CASSLDNYEQYF. CDR3 DNA sequence: TGTGCCAGCAGCTTAGATAACTACGAGCAGTACTTC.

This sequence joins TRBV7-6 and TRBJ1-2; 9 bases line up with TRBD1. This CDR3 region has 14 residues. The V segment lost 5 bases and the J segment 6 bases; nucleotides outside the gene matches: 7. Germline V lookup: CDR1 SGHVS, CDR2 FNYEAQ. CDR3 region: CASSDPGQGDGYTF. In nucleotides, the CDR3 is TGTGCCAGCAGCGATCCGGGACAGGGAGATGGCTACACCTTC.

This chain links TRBV4-1 with TRBJ1-4; no clear D. The germline gives CDR1 MGHRA, CDR2 YSYEKL. The ends were cut back, 0 bases at V and 4 bases at J, with 6 bases in the middle. This CDR3 is built from 14 residues. CDR3 region: CASSQERINEKLFF. In nucleotides, the CDR3 is TGCGCCAGCAGCCAAGAGCGCATTAATGAAAAACTGTTTTTT.

A single count supports this clone. This chain connects TRBV7-8 to TRBJ1-1; perhaps TRBD1 as D (6 bases). V was shortened by 4 bases and J by 7 bases, with 13 bases between the two germline ends. There are 13 residues in the CDR3. Germline CDR1 and CDR2: SGHVS and FQNEAQ. CDR3 loop: CASSSAQGSEAFF. The CDR3 DNA sequence: TGTGCCAGCAGCTCTGCACAGGGAAGTGAAGCTTTCTTT.

This clone came up once. The chain recombines TRBV6-2 or TRBV6-3 with TRBJ1-2; TRBD1 agrees at 7 bases. The germline V gene encodes CDR1 MNHEY and CDR2 SVGEGT. V gave up 5 bases and J gave up 5 bases; unmatched junction bases: 8. The CDR3 is 14 amino acids. In nucleotides, the CDR3 is TGTGCCAGCAGTAATCCCGGGACAGTTTATGGCTACACCTTC. Its protein is CASSNPGTVYGYTF.

V usage is TRBV4-2 and J usage is TRBJ2-5; D gene ambiguous. The CDR3 totals 15 residues. Trimming cost V 0 bases and J 3 bases, with 11 bases left between them. Germline values: CDR1 LGHNA, CDR2 YNFKEQ. The CDR3 region is CASSQDGPVKETQYF. In DNA, the CDR3 is TGTGCCAGCAGCCAAGATGGGCCAGTTAAAGAGACCCAGTACTTC.

This chain joins TRBV7-6 and TRBJ2-5; 8 bases align to TRBD1. V trimming: 4 bases; J trimming: 4 bases; junction bases outside the gene matches: 8. Per the germline V gene, CDR1 is SGHVS and CDR2 is FNYEAQ. The CDR3 covers 15 residues. The CDR3 DNA reads TGTGCCAGCAGCTCCCCAGGGGGCTGGGGAGAGACCCAGTACTTC. As protein: CASSSPGGWGETQYF.

This chain links TRBV3-1 (or the pseudogene TRBV3-2) with TRBJ1-6; the match to TRBD1 covers 10 bases. Germline CDR1 and CDR2: LGHDT and YNNKEL (reference sequence). The CDR3 spans 15 residues. With V trimmed by 1 base and J by 10 bases, 4 bases remained unmatched. CDR3 bases: TGTGCCAGCAGCCAAGGACAGGGGGCTAGATCACCCCTCCACTTT. Encoded protein: CASSQGQGARSPLHF.

This chain joins TRBV6-2 or TRBV6-3 and TRBJ2-7; the match to TRBD2 covers 7 bases. V lost 0 bases, J lost 3 bases, and 17 bases stayed unmatched. Germline V gives CDR1 MNHEY, CDR2 SVGEGT. The CDR3 loop spans 19 amino acids. The CDR3 region has the DNA TGTGCCAGCAGTTACTCGAGAGCGGGGTCGGGAAGATGGGTCTACGAGCAGTACTTC. Amino acid sequence: CASSYSRAGSGRWVYEQYF.

The CDR3 spells CASSRDGGGQPQHF. The CDR3 DNA reads TGTGCCAGCAGCCGGGACGGCGGGGGACAGCCCCAGCATTTT. This chain connects TRBV6-4 to TRBJ1-5; weak D call: TRBD1 (5 bases). The germline V gene has CDR1 MRHNA and CDR2 SNTAGT. This CDR3 comprises 14 residues. Trimming removed 6 bases at V and 7 bases at J, with 16 bases between.

This clone was counted a few times. The J gene is TRBJ2-2, the V gene TRBV3-1 (or the pseudogene TRBV3-2); D is uncertain. The CDR3 sequence is 13 residues long. V was clipped by 4 bases and J by 2 bases, with 5 bases between them. Germline V lookup: CDR1 LGHDT, CDR2 YNNKEL (reference sequence). For the CDR3, the DNA is TGTGCCAGCAGCCTCTTCAACACCGGGGAGCTGTTTTTT. This gives the protein CASSLFNTGELFF.

J is TRBJ1-6 and V is TRBV13; the D is unclear. Germline V lookup: CDR1 PRHDT, CDR2 FYEKMQ (reference sequence). This CDR3 has 16 residues. V lost 2 bases, J lost 5 bases, and 13 bases lay in between. The CDR3 region is CASSLSNGLDNSPLHF. The CDR3 DNA reads TGTGCCAGCAGCTTATCGAATGGGCTGGATAATTCACCCCTCCACTTT.

The chain combines TRBV19 with TRBJ1-1; D ambiguous. CDR1 and CDR2 from the germline V gene are LNHDA and SQIVND (reference sequence). V was trimmed by 6 bases and J by 1 base, leaving 9 bases between them. This CDR3 has 13 amino acids. DNA of the CDR3: TGTGCCAGTAGCTTTAGCCGGAACACTGAAGCTTTCTTT. Its translation: CASSFSRNTEAFF. Looking up the rest from reference TRBV19 and TRBJ1-1 gives the full variable domain: DGGITQSPKYLFRKEGQNVTLSCEQNLNHDAMYWYRQDPGQGLRLIYYSQIVNDFQKGDIAEGYSVSREKKESFPLTVTSAQKNPTAFYLCASSFSRNTEAFFGQGTRLTVV.

The J gene is TRBJ1-1, the V gene TRBV4-3; 7 bases are shared with TRBD1. This CDR3 region has 14 residues. Germline V gene sequence: CDR1 LGHNA, CDR2 YSLEER. V lost 2 bases, J lost 3 bases, and 3 bases stayed unmatched. The CDR3 DNA follows: TGCGCCAGCAGCCAAACACAGGGGTACACTGAAGCTTTCTTT. The encoded protein is CASSQTQGYTEAFF.

The rearrangement joins TRBV4-3 to TRBJ1-2; 8 bases align to TRBD1. Germline V gene lookup returns CDR1 LGHNA and CDR2 YSLEER. V was clipped by 2 bases and J by 8 bases; unmatched bases: 10. The CDR3 runs 15 residues. The CDR3 DNA follows: TGCGCCAGCAGCCAATTCTTAGACAGGGGAGGGGGCTACACCTTC. Translation gives CASSQFLDRGGGYTF.

This clone occurred a few times. The CDR3 sequence is CASRGGTTATNEKLFF. As DNA, the CDR3 is TGTGCCAGCAGAGGCGGGACGACGGCAACTAATGAAAAACTGTTTTTT. The chain carries TRBV2 and TRBJ1-4, with D maybe TRBD1 (5 bases). Germline CDR1 and CDR2: SNHLY and FYNNEI. The V end lost 6 bases, the J end lost 0 bases, and 14 bases lay between the germline ends. The CDR3 spans 16 residues.

The V and J genes are TRBV5-1 and TRBJ2-5, with TRBD2 as a possible D gene (7 bases). The CDR3 contains 15 residues. The V gene's germline CDR1 is SGHRS and CDR2 YFSETQ. Trimming shortened V by 0 bases and J by 4 bases, and 13 bases separated the two germline ends. CDR3 protein: CASSLGSGGGETQYF. As DNA, the CDR3 is TGCGCCAGCAGCTTGGGGTCGGGGGGCGGAGAGACCCAGTACTTC.

The chain links TRBV25-1 to TRBJ2-1; 7 nucleotides match TRBD2. This CDR3 has 17 residues. CDR1 MGHDK and CDR2 SYGVNS come from the germline V gene. The V gene end was trimmed by 5 bases and the J gene end by 4 bases; junction bases not matched to a gene: 14. The CDR3 spells CASSSSSGAGGYNEQFF. CDR3 bases: TGTGCCAGCAGTTCGTCGAGCGGGGCCGGAGGATACAATGAGCAGTTCTTC.

This chain uses TRBV19 with TRBJ2-7; 7 bases are shared with TRBD2. The CDR3 has 12 residues. The germline gives CDR1 LNHDA, CDR2 SQIVND (reference sequence). V gave up 3 bases and J gave up 4 bases; unmatched junction bases: 0. This CDR3 reads CASSIGGYEQYF. CDR3 coding DNA: TGTGCCAGTAGTATCGGGGGGTACGAGCAGTACTTC.

The J gene is TRBJ2-3, the V gene TRBV5-1; 7 nucleotides match TRBD2. The ends lost 0 bases at V and 2 bases at J; junction bases unmatched: 3. Looked up from germline, CDR1 is SGHRS and CDR2 is YFSETQ. CDR3 size: 15 residues. The CDR3 loop is CASSLVLADTDTQYF. Written as DNA, the CDR3 is TGCGCCAGCAGCTTGGTCCTAGCGGACACAGATACGCAGTATTTT.

The rearrangement uses TRBV5-1 and TRBJ2-2, with a weak D call TRBD1 (6 bases). Germline lookup yields CDR1 SGHRS and CDR2 YFSETQ. V was pared by 0 bases and J by 2 bases, with 11 bases between. This CDR3 region has 16 residues. This CDR3 reads CASSLVWTANTGELFF. In nucleotides, the CDR3 is TGCGCCAGCAGCTTGGTTTGGACAGCCAACACCGGGGAGCTGTTTTTT.